A selection of T cell receptor beta chains follows, all from one sample in a study of tumor-infiltrating lymphocytes in primary liver carcinoma. In TCRdb, the multiplex PCR reads were re-called with MiXCR into one record per CDR3 protein. The profile shows about 210,000 distinct CDR3 sequences, about 61% of them singletons. The sample taken for sequencing was peripheral blood. These TCRs come from a woman aged 55-75 years with primary liver carcinoma and hepatitis B virus infection. Each CDR3 is given with its conserved first and last residue. D genes are given only for firm matches. Clone size appears in some rows only: once, few, many, or a class for an expanded clone.

abundance: .
d_gene: .
j_gene: TRBJ1-2
v_gene: TRBV11-2
CDR3nt: TGTGCCAGCAGCAGGGATTGTCAAGACTATGGCTACACCTTC
CDR3aa: CASSRDCQDYGYTF

abundance: few
d_gene: TRBD2
j_gene: TRBJ2-2
v_gene: TRBV4-1
CDR3nt: TGCGCCAGCAGCCGCTCCGGGACTAGCGGGAGGGGCAGGAACACCGGGGAGCTGTTTTTT
CDR3aa: CASSRSGTSGRGRNTGELFF

abundance: .
d_gene: TRBD1
j_gene: TRBJ2-7
v_gene: TRBV11-2
CDR3nt: TGTGCCAGCAGCTTAGTTGTGACAGGGGAGAAGTACTTC
CDR3aa: CASSLVVTGEKYF

abundance: many
d_gene: .
j_gene: TRBJ1-2
v_gene: TRBV29-1
CDR3nt: TGCAGCGTTAATCAGGGAGGTGGCTACACCTTC
CDR3aa: CSVNQGGGYTF

abundance: many
d_gene: TRBD1
j_gene: TRBJ1-5
v_gene: TRBV12-3/TRBV12-4
CDR3nt: TGTGCCAGCAGTTTAAATTTAGGGTCAGGGGGTAGCAATCAGCCCCAGCATTTT
CDR3aa: CASSLNLGSGGSNQPQHF

abundance: once
d_gene: TRBD1
j_gene: TRBJ2-7
v_gene: TRBV11-2
CDR3nt: TGTGCCAGCAGCTTAAGAGGGTCAGGGGGCAACTACGAGCAGTACTTC
CDR3aa: CASSLRGSGGNYEQYF

abundance: .
d_gene: .
j_gene: TRBJ2-7
v_gene: TRBV11-2
CDR3nt: TGTACCGGCAGCAAGGGGCAGCTCTCCTACGAGCAGTACTTC
CDR3aa: CTGSKGQLSYEQYF

abundance: .
d_gene: .
j_gene: TRBJ2-2
v_gene: TRBV5-1
CDR3nt: TGCGCCAGCAACCCACCGTCCCCGTCCGGGGAGCTGTTTTTT
CDR3aa: CASNPPSPSGELFF

abundance: few
d_gene: .
j_gene: TRBJ2-7
v_gene: TRBV14
CDR3nt: TGTGCCAGCAGCCCTTACAGAACCTACGAGCAGTACTTC
CDR3aa: CASSPYRTYEQYF

abundance: .
d_gene: .
j_gene: TRBJ2-3
v_gene: TRBV11-2
CDR3nt: TGTGCCAGCAGACCGGAACTGGGCCCAGATACGCAGTATTTT
CDR3aa: CASRPELGPDTQYF

abundance: .
d_gene: .
j_gene: TRBJ1-5
v_gene: TRBV4-1
CDR3nt: TGCGCCAGCAGTCATGTCCAGAATCAGCCCCAGCATTTT
CDR3aa: CASSHVQNQPQHF

abundance: .
d_gene: TRBD2
j_gene: TRBJ2-2
v_gene: TRBV5-1
CDR3nt: TGCGCCAGCAGCTCAGTAGCGGGAGGCACCGGGGAGCTGTTTTTT
CDR3aa: CASSSVAGGTGELFF

abundance: .
d_gene: TRBD1
j_gene: TRBJ2-7
v_gene: TRBV11-3
CDR3nt: TGTGCCAGCAGCCCCGGGACAGGACACAACTACGAGCAGTACTTC
CDR3aa: CASSPGTGHNYEQYF

abundance: .
d_gene: .
j_gene: TRBJ2-3
v_gene: TRBV7-9
CDR3nt: TGTGCCAGCAGCTTAGAAGGGTCCGCCGCCGTTCGGTATTTT
CDR3aa: CASSLEGSAAVRYF

abundance: many
d_gene: TRBD2
j_gene: TRBJ2-1
v_gene: TRBV6-1
CDR3nt: TGTGCCAGCAGTGAGGGGGGTAGCGGGATGGGTGAGCAGTTCTTC
CDR3aa: CASSEGGSGMGEQFF

abundance: .
d_gene: TRBD1
j_gene: TRBJ2-3
v_gene: TRBV5-1
CDR3nt: TGCGCCAGCAGCTTCACAGGGGGCATCGTAGATGCGCAGTTTTTT
CDR3aa: CASSFTGGIVDAQFF

abundance: many
d_gene: TRBD1
j_gene: TRBJ1-1
v_gene: TRBV12-3/TRBV12-4
CDR3nt: TGTGCCAGCACTCGCCGGGACAGGGGGCGGAGGAACACTGAAGCTTTCTTT
CDR3aa: CASTRRDRGRRNTEAFF

abundance: many
d_gene: TRBD1
j_gene: TRBJ2-7
v_gene: TRBV29-1
CDR3nt: TGCAGCGTTTGGCAACCTGGGACAGGCAGCTCCTACGAGCAGTACTTC
CDR3aa: CSVWQPGTGSSYEQYF

abundance: .
d_gene: .
j_gene: TRBJ2-3
v_gene: TRBV12-3/TRBV12-4
CDR3nt: TGTGCCACCCATTGGGGGGGCCGTACAGATACGCAGTATTTT
CDR3aa: CATHWGGRTDTQYF

abundance: few
d_gene: .
j_gene: TRBJ2-1
v_gene: TRBV11-1
CDR3nt: TGTGCCAGCAGCCCTGACCGGGGATCCTACAATGAGCGGTTCTTC
CDR3aa: CASSPDRGSYNERFF

abundance: many
d_gene: .
j_gene: TRBJ2-1
v_gene: TRBV11-3
CDR3nt: TGTGCCAGCAGCTTAGATAACCAAGGAGTGGAGCAGTTCTTC
CDR3aa: CASSLDNQGVEQFF

abundance: few
d_gene: .
j_gene: TRBJ2-7
v_gene: TRBV24-1
CDR3nt: TGTGCCACCAGTGATTACCACGAGCAGTACTTC
CDR3aa: CATSDYHEQYF

abundance: .
d_gene: .
j_gene: TRBJ1-5
v_gene: TRBV10-3
CDR3nt: TGTGCCATCAGTGACGGGGAGGGGGGGCAGCCCCAGCATTTT
CDR3aa: CAISDGEGGQPQHF

abundance: .
d_gene: .
j_gene: TRBJ2-4
v_gene: TRBV11-2
CDR3nt: TGTGTCGGCAGCTTAGAACCGGCTAGCCATGCCACTCAGTACTTC
CDR3aa: CVGSLEPASHATQYF

abundance: once
d_gene: .
j_gene: TRBJ2-1
v_gene: TRBV7-3
CDR3nt: TGTGCCAGCAGCTTAACAAAGCGCGATGAGCAGTTCTTC
CDR3aa: CASSLTKRDEQFF

abundance: .
d_gene: TRBD1
j_gene: TRBJ2-1
v_gene: TRBV11-2
CDR3nt: TGTGCCAGCGACCCCCCGGGACAGTCCTACAATGAGCAGTTCTTC
CDR3aa: CASDPPGQSYNEQFF

abundance: few
d_gene: TRBD1
j_gene: TRBJ1-6
v_gene: TRBV25-1
CDR3nt: TGTGCCAGCAGTCCTCCGGGACAGCCCTATAATTCACCCCTCCACTTT
CDR3aa: CASSPPGQPYNSPLHF

abundance: .
d_gene: TRBD1
j_gene: TRBJ1-2
v_gene: TRBV11-2
CDR3nt: TGTGCCAGCAGCTTAGTTCCGGGACAGGGGTTGCGCGGCTATACCTTC
CDR3aa: CASSLVPGQGLRGYTF

abundance: few
d_gene: .
j_gene: TRBJ2-1
v_gene: TRBV5-1
CDR3nt: TGCGCCAGCAGCCTCAACATGGGGAGCTCCTACAATGAGCAGTTCTTC
CDR3aa: CASSLNMGSSYNEQFF

abundance: .
d_gene: .
j_gene: TRBJ2-7
v_gene: TRBV29-1
CDR3nt: TGCAGCCCCGGGGCAGGGACATCCTACGAGCAGTACTTC
CDR3aa: CSPGAGTSYEQYF

abundance: .
d_gene: .
j_gene: TRBJ2-3
v_gene: TRBV6-5
CDR3nt: TGTGCCAGCAGTTACCCGGGCCTAGGGACGCAGTATTTT
CDR3aa: CASSYPGLGTQYF

abundance: once
d_gene: .
j_gene: TRBJ1-1
v_gene: TRBV12-3/TRBV12-4
CDR3nt: TGTGTCAGCAGTCTTGGTGTGGGCAGGGGATCTCCTACTGAAGCTTTCTTT
CDR3aa: CVSSLGVGRGSPTEAFF

abundance: many
d_gene: .
j_gene: TRBJ1-2
v_gene: TRBV5-4
CDR3nt: TGTGCCAGCAGCTTGGCAGGGGTCGAGGGCTACACCTTC
CDR3aa: CASSLAGVEGYTF

abundance: many
d_gene: TRBD1
j_gene: TRBJ1-6
v_gene: TRBV6-5
CDR3nt: TGTGCCAGCAGTTACTCGAGGACGCGACAGGGAAATTCACCCCTCCACTTT
CDR3aa: CASSYSRTRQGNSPLHF

abundance: .
d_gene: .
j_gene: TRBJ1-1
v_gene: TRBV6-1
CDR3nt: TGTGCCAGCAGTATGTACGGACGGAACACTGAAGCTTTCTTT
CDR3aa: CASSMYGRNTEAFF

abundance: many
d_gene: .
j_gene: TRBJ2-7
v_gene: TRBV6-6
CDR3nt: TGTGCCAGCAGTTACCTGGGGGCAAGGGAGCAGTACTTC
CDR3aa: CASSYLGAREQYF

abundance: .
d_gene: TRBD1
j_gene: TRBJ1-2
v_gene: TRBV29-1
CDR3nt: TGCAGCGTTGACCCCGGGACAGGGGGCAGCTACACCTTC
CDR3aa: CSVDPGTGGSYTF

abundance: once
d_gene: TRBD1
j_gene: TRBJ1-5
v_gene: TRBV6-6
CDR3nt: TGTGCCAGCAACTACGGGGACAGGGGGCAGCGTGGGGTGGCTAGCAATCAGCCCCAGCATTTT
CDR3aa: CASNYGDRGQRGVASNQPQHF

abundance: many
d_gene: TRBD1
j_gene: TRBJ2-2
v_gene: TRBV12-3/TRBV12-4
CDR3nt: TGTGCCAGCAGTCGGACAGGGGTAAACACCGGGGAGCTGTTTTTT
CDR3aa: CASSRTGVNTGELFF

abundance: once
d_gene: .
j_gene: TRBJ2-3
v_gene: TRBV29-1
CDR3nt: TGCAGCGTTGTGTCATGCATAGATATGCAGTATTTT
CDR3aa: CSVVSCIDMQYF

abundance: .
d_gene: .
j_gene: TRBJ1-1
v_gene: TRBV2
CDR3nt: TGTGCAGTCCCCCTGGCAGCCTCAAGCATGAACACTGAAGCTTTCTTT
CDR3aa: CAVPLAASSMNTEAFF

abundance: few
d_gene: .
j_gene: TRBJ2-1
v_gene: TRBV2
CDR3nt: TGTGCCAGCAGAGAGCTGGGGGGGCAGTTCTTC
CDR3aa: CASRELGGQFF

abundance: many
d_gene: .
j_gene: TRBJ2-1
v_gene: TRBV12-3/TRBV12-4
CDR3nt: TGTGCCAGCAGTTTCGGAGAGTGGGGTAGCGGCATGTTCGAGCAATTCTTC
CDR3aa: CASSFGEWGSGMFEQFF

abundance: .
d_gene: .
j_gene: TRBJ2-1
v_gene: TRBV11-2
CDR3nt: TGTGCCAGCAGCTCCCTGACTCCTACAGGGAGCTCCTACAATGGGCAGCTCTTC
CDR3aa: CASSSLTPTGSSYNGQLF

abundance: once
d_gene: .
j_gene: TRBJ2-1
v_gene: TRBV11-2
CDR3nt: TGTGCCAGCCGTCGGATAGGGGTCAATGGGCAGTTTTTC
CDR3aa: CASRRIGVNGQFF

abundance: .
d_gene: TRBD1
j_gene: TRBJ1-5
v_gene: TRBV28
CDR3nt: TGTGCCAGCAGTTTATCCGCGAGGTGGACCGACCGGGACAGTAATCAGCCCCAGCATTTT
CDR3aa: CASSLSARWTDRDSNQPQHF

abundance: .
d_gene: TRBD1
j_gene: TRBJ1-6
v_gene: TRBV30
CDR3nt: TGTGCCTGGGACGGGGGGCAGGGGGGCTCACCTATCCACTTT
CDR3aa: CAWDGGQGGSPIHF

abundance: .
d_gene: .
j_gene: TRBJ2-1
v_gene: TRBV6-1
CDR3nt: TGTGCCAGCAGTGAAGAGGCTGCTGAGCAGTTCTTC
CDR3aa: CASSEEAAEQFF

abundance: .
d_gene: TRBD2
j_gene: TRBJ2-1
v_gene: TRBV11-2
CDR3nt: TGTGCCAGCTGCCGACCCCTCAGCGGGAGCTACAATGAGCAGTTCTTC
CDR3aa: CASCRPLSGSYNEQFF

abundance: .
d_gene: TRBD1
j_gene: TRBJ2-7
v_gene: TRBV25-1
CDR3nt: TGTGCCAGCAGTGAAGGGACAGGCTCCTACGAGCAGTACTTC
CDR3aa: CASSEGTGSYEQYF

abundance: .
d_gene: TRBD2
j_gene: TRBJ2-1
v_gene: TRBV6-6
CDR3nt: TGTGCCAGCAGACATACCGGGACTAGTGGGCACAATGAGCAGTTCTTC
CDR3aa: CASRHTGTSGHNEQFF

abundance: medium-sized
d_gene: TRBD1
j_gene: TRBJ1-1
v_gene: TRBV11-2
CDR3nt: TGTGCCAGCAGCTTAGAGAGGGGGCTGGGCACTGAAGCTTTCTTT
CDR3aa: CASSLERGLGTEAFF

abundance: few
d_gene: .
j_gene: TRBJ1-1
v_gene: TRBV5-4
CDR3nt: TGTGCCAGCAGCTTTCCCCGGGAGGGGGAGAACACTGAAGCTTTCTTT
CDR3aa: CASSFPREGENTEAFF

abundance: .
d_gene: TRBD2
j_gene: TRBJ2-3
v_gene: TRBV11-2
CDR3nt: TGTGCCAACAGTTCCCGGAGGCTAGCGGGGTTCACAGATACGCAGTATTTT
CDR3aa: CANSSRRLAGFTDTQYF

abundance: few
d_gene: TRBD2
j_gene: TRBJ2-3
v_gene: TRBV28
CDR3nt: TGTGCCAGCAGTTGGAGCGGGAGTCGGGATACGCAGTATTTT
CDR3aa: CASSWSGSRDTQYF